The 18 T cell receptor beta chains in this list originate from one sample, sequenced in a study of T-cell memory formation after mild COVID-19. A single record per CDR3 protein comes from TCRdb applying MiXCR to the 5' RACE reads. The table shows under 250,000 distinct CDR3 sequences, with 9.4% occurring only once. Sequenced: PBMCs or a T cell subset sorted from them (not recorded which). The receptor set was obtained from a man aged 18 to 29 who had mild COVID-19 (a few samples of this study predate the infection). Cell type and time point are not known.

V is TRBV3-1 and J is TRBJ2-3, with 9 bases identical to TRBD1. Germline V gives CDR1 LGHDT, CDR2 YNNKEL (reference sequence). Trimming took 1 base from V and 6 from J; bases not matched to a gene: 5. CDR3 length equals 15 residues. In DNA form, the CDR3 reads TGTGCCAGCAGCCAAGTTGGACAGGGGTTGGATACGCAGTATTTT. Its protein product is CASSQVGQGLDTQYF.

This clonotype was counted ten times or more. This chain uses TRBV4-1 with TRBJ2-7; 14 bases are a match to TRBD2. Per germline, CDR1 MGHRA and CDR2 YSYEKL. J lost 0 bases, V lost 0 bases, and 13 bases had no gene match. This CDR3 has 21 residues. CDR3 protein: CASSQDGFRTSGGFSSYEQYF. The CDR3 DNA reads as TGCGCCAGCAGCCAAGACGGATTCCGGACTAGCGGGGGGTTCAGCTCCTACGAGCAGTACTTC.

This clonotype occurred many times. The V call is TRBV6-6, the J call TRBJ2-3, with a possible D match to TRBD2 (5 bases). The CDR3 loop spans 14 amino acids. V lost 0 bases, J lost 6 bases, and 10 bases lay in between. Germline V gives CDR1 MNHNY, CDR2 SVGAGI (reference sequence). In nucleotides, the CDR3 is TGTGCCAGCAGTTACTCGAGGGTCTACGATACGCAGTATTTT. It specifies CASSYSRVYDTQYF.

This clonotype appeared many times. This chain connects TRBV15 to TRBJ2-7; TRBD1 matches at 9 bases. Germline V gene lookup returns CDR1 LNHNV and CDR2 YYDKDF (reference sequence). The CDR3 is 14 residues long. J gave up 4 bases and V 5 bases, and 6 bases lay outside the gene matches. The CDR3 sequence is CATSQGQGFYEQYF. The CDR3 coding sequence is TGTGCCACCAGCCAGGGACAGGGATTTTACGAGCAGTACTTC.

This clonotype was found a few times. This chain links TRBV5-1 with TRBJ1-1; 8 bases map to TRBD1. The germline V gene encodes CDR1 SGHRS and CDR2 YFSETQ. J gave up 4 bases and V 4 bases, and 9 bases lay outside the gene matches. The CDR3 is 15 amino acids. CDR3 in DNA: TGCGCCAGCAGCCACCGGATGGACAGGGCCACTGAAGCTTTCTTT. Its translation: CASSHRMDRATEAFF.

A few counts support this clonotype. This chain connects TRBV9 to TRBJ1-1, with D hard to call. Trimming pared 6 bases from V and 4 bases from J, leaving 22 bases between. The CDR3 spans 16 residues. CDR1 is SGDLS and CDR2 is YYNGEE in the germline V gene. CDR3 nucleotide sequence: TGTGCCAGCACTCCCGGAGTCTCACCGAAGGGCACTGAAGCTTTCTTT. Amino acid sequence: CASTPGVSPKGTEAFF.

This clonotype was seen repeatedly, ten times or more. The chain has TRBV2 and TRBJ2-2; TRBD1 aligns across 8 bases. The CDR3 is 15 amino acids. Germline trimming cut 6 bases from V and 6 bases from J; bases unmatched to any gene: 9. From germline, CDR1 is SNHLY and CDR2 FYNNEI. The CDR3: CASSKVGQAPGELFF. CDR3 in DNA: TGTGCCAGCAGCAAAGTGGGACAGGCCCCCGGGGAGCTGTTTTTT.

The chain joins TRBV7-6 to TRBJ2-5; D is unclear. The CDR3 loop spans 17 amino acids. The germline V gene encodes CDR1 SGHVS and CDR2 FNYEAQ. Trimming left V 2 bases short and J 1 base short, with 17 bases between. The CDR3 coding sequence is TGTGCCAGCAGCTTAAGTGGGTATCCCGCTATCCAAGAGACCCAGTACTTC. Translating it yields CASSLSGYPAIQETQYF.

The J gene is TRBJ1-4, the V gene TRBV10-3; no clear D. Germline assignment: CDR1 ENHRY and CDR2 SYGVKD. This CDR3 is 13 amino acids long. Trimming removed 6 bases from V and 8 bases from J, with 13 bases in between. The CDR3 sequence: CAISTYRMEKLFF. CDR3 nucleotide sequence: TGTGCCATCAGCACGTATCGAATGGAAAAACTGTTTTTT.

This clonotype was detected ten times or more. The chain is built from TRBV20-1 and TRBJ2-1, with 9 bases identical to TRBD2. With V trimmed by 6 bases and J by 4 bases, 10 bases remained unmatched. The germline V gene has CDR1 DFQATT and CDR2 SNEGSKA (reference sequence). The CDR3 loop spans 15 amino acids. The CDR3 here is CSARGGGARYNEQFF. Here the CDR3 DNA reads TGCAGTGCCAGGGGCGGGGGGGCAAGGTACAATGAGCAGTTCTTC.

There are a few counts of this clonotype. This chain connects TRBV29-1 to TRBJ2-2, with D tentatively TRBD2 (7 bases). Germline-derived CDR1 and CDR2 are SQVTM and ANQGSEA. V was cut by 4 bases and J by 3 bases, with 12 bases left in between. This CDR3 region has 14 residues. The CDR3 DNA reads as TGCAGCGTTGCGGGGGGCCTGGACACCGGGGAGCTGTTTTTT. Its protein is CSVAGGLDTGELFF.

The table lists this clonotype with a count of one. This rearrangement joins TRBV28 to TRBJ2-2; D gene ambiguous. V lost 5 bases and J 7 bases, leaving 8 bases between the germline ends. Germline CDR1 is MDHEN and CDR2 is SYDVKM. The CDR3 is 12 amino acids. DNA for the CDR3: TGTGCCAGCAGTCGCCTCTACGGGGAGCTGTTTTTT. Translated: CASSRLYGELFF.

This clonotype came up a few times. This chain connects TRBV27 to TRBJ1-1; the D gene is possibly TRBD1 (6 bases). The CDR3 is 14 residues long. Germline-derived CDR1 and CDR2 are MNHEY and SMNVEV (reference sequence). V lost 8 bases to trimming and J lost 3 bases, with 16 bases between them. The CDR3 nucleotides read TGTGCCAGCTGCCGAACAGGGTACGACACTGAAGCTTTCTTT. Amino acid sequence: CASCRTGYDTEAFF.

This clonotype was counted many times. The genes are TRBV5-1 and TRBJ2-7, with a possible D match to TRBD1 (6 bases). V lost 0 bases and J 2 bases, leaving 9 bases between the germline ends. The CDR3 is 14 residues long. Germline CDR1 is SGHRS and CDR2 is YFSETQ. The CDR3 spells CASSLGPGAYEQYV. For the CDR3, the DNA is TGCGCCAGCAGCTTGGGCCCAGGGGCCTACGAGCAGTACGTC.

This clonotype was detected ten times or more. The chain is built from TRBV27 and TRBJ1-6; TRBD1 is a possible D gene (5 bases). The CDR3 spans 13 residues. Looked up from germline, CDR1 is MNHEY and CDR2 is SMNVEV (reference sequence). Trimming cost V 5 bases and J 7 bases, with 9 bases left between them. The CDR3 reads CASSARGNSPLHF. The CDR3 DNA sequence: TGTGCCAGCAGTGCCCGGGGGAATTCACCCCTCCACTTT.

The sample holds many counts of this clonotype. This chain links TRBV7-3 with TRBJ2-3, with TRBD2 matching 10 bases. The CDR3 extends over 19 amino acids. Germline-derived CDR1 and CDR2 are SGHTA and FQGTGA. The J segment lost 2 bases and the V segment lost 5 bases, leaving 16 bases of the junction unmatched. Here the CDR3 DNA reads TGTGCCAGCAGCCAAACGGTTTCGCTAGCGGGGGACTTCACAGATACGCAGTATTTT. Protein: CASSQTVSLAGDFTDTQYF. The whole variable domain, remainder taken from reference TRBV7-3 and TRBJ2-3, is GAGVSQTPSNKVTEKGKYVELRCDPISGHTALYWYRQSLGQGPEFLIYFQGTGAADDSGLPNDRFFAVRPEGSVSTLKIQRTERGDSAVYLCASSQTVSLAGDFTDTQYFGPGTRLTVL.

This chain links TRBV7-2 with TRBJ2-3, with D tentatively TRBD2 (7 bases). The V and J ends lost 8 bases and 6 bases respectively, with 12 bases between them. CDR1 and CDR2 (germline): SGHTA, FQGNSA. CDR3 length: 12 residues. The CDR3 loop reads CASQGGADTQYF. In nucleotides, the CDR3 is TGTGCCAGCCAAGGGGGGGCCGATACGCAGTATTTT.

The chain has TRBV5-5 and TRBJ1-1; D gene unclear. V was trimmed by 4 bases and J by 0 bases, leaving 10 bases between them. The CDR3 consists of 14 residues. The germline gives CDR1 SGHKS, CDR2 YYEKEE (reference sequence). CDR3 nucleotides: TGTGCCAGCAGCATGGCGGGCATGAACACTGAAGCTTTCTTT. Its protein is CASSMAGMNTEAFF.